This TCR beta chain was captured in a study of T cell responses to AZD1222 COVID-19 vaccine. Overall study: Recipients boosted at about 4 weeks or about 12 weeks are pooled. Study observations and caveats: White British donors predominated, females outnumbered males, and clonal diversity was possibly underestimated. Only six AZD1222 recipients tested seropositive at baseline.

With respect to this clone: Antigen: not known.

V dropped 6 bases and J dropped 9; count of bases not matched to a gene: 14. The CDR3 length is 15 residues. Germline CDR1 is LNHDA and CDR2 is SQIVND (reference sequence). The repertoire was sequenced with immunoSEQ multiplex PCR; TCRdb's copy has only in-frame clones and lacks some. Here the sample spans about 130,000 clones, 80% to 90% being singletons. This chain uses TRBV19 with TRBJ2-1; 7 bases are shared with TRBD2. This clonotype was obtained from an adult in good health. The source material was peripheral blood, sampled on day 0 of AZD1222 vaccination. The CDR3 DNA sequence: TGTGCCAGTAGGGGTTTGGGGGAGGGCCAGGGTGAGCAGTTCTTC. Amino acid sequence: CASRGLGEGQGEQFF.